Shown below are 12 T cell receptor beta chains from a single sample sequenced in a study of CD8 T cells in ankylosing spondylitis. Overall study results and limits: A TCR beta motif made of under 10 highly homologous variants seemed typical of ankylosing spondylitis blood.

TCRdb passed the 5' RACE reads through MiXCR, listing each CDR3 protein once. The sample shows roughly 490,000 distinct CDR3 sequences, about 5.7% of them seen only once. Their specific antigens are unknown. The sequenced sample was blood, either unsorted or a sorted T cell fraction (not recorded which). These receptors were obtained from a male donor with ankylosing spondylitis.

This clonotype appeared many times. V is TRBV7-9 and J is TRBJ2-1; D call uncertain. The CDR3 spans 15 residues. Trimming cost V 5 bases and J 0 bases, with 11 bases left between them. Germline V gives CDR1 SEHNR, CDR2 FQNEAQ (reference sequence). The CDR3 loop reads CASSPDWNSYNEQFF. The CDR3 DNA reads as TGTGCCAGCAGCCCAGACTGGAACTCCTACAATGAGCAGTTCTTC.

V is TRBV20-1 and J is TRBJ2-7; no reliable D call. Germline lookup yields CDR1 DFQATT and CDR2 SNEGSKA (reference sequence). The CDR3 is 12 amino acids. With 0 bases removed from V and 4 bases from J, the gap between germline ends came to 7 bases. The CDR3 region has the DNA TGCAGTGCTAGAGAAATGGATTACGAGCAGTACTTC. It codes for CSAREMDYEQYF.

This clonotype has ten or more counts. The J gene is TRBJ2-2, the V gene TRBV9; D gene unclear. The CDR3 covers 13 residues. V was shortened by 0 bases and J by 8 bases, with 8 bases between the two germline ends. Germline V lookup: CDR1 SGDLS, CDR2 YYNGEE. This chain's CDR3 is CASSVVSGGELFF. CDR3 DNA sequence: TGTGCCAGCAGCGTAGTCTCTGGGGGGGAGCTGTTTTTT.

This clonotype was observed many times. The chain links TRBV7-9 to TRBJ1-2, with TRBD1 identical over 8 bases. Germline V gene lookup returns CDR1 SEHNR and CDR2 FQNEAQ (reference sequence). This CDR3 comprises 16 residues. The V segment lost 4 bases and the J segment 8 bases; nucleotides outside the gene matches: 15. Written as DNA, the CDR3 is TGTGCCAGCAGCTCGGACCGGACAGGGCGCGCTGGAGGCTACACCTTC. This encodes CASSSDRTGRAGGYTF. Full variable domain (rest looked up from reference TRBV7-9 and TRBJ1-2): DTGVSQNPRHKITKRGQNVTFRCDPISEHNRLYWYRQTLGQGPEFLTYFQNEAQLEKSRLLSDRFSAERPKGSFSTLEIQRTEQGDSAMYLCASSSDRTGRAGGYTFGSGTRLTVV.

In this sample, this clonotype turned up a few times. The chain employs TRBV5-1 and TRBJ2-1, with 11 positions matching TRBD1. This CDR3 region has 15 residues. V lost 2 bases, J lost 6 bases, and 4 bases stayed unmatched. Per germline, CDR1 SGHRS and CDR2 YFSETQ. The CDR3 region has the DNA TGCGCCAGCAGCTTTTCCGGGACAGGGGGCAATGAGCAGTTCTTC. It translates to CASSFSGTGGNEQFF.

This clonotype has at least ten counts. The rearrangement joins TRBV7-2 to TRBJ2-5; weak D call: TRBD2 (6 bases). The CDR3 is 14 amino acids. Germline CDR1 and CDR2: SGHTA and FQGNSA. Trimming shortened V by 5 bases and J by 7 bases, and 17 bases separated the two germline ends. The CDR3 sequence: CASSRRAGLGTQYF. Here the CDR3 DNA reads TGTGCCAGCAGCCGACGGGCGGGGTTGGGGACCCAGTACTTC.

This clonotype has a count of ten or more. The chain couples TRBV12-3 or TRBV12-4 to TRBJ2-7; 12 bases align to TRBD2. V trimming: 5 bases; J trimming: 1 base; junction bases outside the gene matches: 6. The CDR3 consists of 16 residues. CDR3 in DNA: TGTGCCAGCAGTGAACCTAGCGGGAGGGGATCCTACGAGCAGTACTTC. It is translated as CASSEPSGRGSYEQYF.

There are many counts of this clonotype. The V gene is TRBV11-2, the J gene TRBJ2-1; D call uncertain. The CDR3 loop spans 15 amino acids. Between the trimmed V and J ends, which lost 5 bases and 2 bases, there was a span of 13 bases. Germline CDR1 SGHAT, CDR2 FQNNGV. The CDR3 reads CASSPRHFPYNEQFF. Written as DNA, the CDR3 is TGTGCCAGCAGCCCCCGACACTTTCCCTACAATGAGCAGTTCTTC.

This clonotype was observed many times. V is TRBV4-2 and J is TRBJ2-3; D possibly matches TRBD1 or TRBD2 (5 bases each). The CDR3 runs to 15 residues. V dropped 4 bases and J dropped 6 bases, with 17 bases sitting between them. The germline CDR1 and CDR2 sequences are LGHNA and YNFKEQ. CDR3 region: CASSLQEAEEDTQYF. As DNA, the CDR3 is TGTGCCAGCAGCCTACAGGAGGCGGAGGAGGATACGCAGTATTTT.

This clonotype was picked up many times. V and J are TRBV5-1 and TRBJ1-2; D remains ambiguous. Germline lookup yields CDR1 SGHRS and CDR2 YFSETQ. The CDR3 has 13 residues. The ends were cut back, 0 bases at V and 2 bases at J, with 5 bases in the middle. The CDR3 DNA sequence: TGCGCCAGCAGCTTGGACGGGAACTATGGCTACACCTTC. It codes for CASSLDGNYGYTF.

This clonotype was seen ten or more times. The CDR3 protein is CASSRRGVNYGYTF. The CDR3 region has the DNA TGTGCCAGCAGCCGGCGGGGGGTGAACTATGGCTACACCTTC. The V gene is TRBV12-3 or TRBV12-4, the J gene TRBJ1-2; perhaps TRBD1 as D (5 bases). The CDR3 loop spans 14 amino acids. Between the trimmed V and J ends, which lost 6 bases and 2 bases, there was a span of 13 bases.

This clonotype was detected many times. The chain links TRBV6-1 to TRBJ2-7; 8 bases align to TRBD1. Losses at the gene ends were 7 bases for V and 1 base for J; bases not matched to a gene: 6. CDR1 MNHNS and CDR2 SASEGT come from the germline V gene. There are 14 residues in the CDR3. CDR3 nucleotide sequence: TGTGCCAGCAAGCAGGGGGCCTCGTCCTACGAGCAGTACTTC. It specifies CASKQGASSYEQYF.